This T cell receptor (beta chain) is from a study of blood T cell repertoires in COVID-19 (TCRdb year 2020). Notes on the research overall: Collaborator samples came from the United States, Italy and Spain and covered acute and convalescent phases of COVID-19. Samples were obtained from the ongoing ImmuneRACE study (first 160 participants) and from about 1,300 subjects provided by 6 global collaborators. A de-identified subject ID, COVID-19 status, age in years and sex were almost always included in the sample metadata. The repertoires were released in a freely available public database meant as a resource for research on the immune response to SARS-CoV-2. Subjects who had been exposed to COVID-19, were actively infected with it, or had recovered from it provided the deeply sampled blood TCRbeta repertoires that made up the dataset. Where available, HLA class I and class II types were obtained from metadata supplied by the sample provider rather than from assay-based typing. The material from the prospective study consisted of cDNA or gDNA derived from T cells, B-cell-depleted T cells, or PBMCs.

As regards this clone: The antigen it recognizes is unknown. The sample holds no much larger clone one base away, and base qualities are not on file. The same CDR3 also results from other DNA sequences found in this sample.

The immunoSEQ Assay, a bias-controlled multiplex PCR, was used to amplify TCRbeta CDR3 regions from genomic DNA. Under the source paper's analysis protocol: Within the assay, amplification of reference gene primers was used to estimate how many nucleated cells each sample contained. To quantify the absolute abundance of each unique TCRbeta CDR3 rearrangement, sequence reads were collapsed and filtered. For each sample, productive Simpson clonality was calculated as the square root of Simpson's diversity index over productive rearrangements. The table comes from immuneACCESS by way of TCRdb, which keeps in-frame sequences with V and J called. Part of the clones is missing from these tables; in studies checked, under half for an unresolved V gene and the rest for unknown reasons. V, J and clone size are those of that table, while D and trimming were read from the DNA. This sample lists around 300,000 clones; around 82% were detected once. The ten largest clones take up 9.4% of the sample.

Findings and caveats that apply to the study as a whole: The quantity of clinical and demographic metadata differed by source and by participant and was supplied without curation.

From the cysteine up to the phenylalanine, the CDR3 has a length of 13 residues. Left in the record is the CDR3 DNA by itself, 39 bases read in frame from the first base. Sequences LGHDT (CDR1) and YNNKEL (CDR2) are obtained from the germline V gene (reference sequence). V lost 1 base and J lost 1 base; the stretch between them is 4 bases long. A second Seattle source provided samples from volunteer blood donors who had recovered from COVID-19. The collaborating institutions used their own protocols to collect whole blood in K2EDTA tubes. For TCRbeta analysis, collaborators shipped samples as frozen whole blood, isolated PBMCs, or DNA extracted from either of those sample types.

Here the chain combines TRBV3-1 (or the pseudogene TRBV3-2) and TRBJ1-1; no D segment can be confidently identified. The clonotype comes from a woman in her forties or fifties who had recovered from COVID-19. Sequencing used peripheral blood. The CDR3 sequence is CASSQAGNTEAFF. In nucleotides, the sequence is TGTGCCAGCAGCCAAGCAGGGAACACTGAAGCTTTCTTT.